What follows are 7 T cell receptor beta chains derived from one specimen sequenced in a study of blood T cells in healthy people across ages. Together with a sample-barcoded 5' primer, a J-beta primer mix was included in a second PCR lasting roughly 6 to 12 cycles. TCRdb called the 5' RACE reads again in MiXCR, with one record for every CDR3 protein. Of approximately 900,000 distinct CDR3 sequences in the sample, approximately 49% were seen once. The sequenced sample was blood. The source of these receptors is a man aged 25-40 years in good health.

V usage is TRBV7-2 and J usage is TRBJ2-5; D gene uncertain. Trimming stripped 6 bases from V and 5 bases from J, with 10 bases between. The V gene's germline CDR1 is SGHTA and CDR2 FQGNSA. CDR3 length: 12 residues. CDR3 protein: CASRLPMETQYF. In DNA form, the CDR3 reads TGTGCCAGCAGGCTTCCCATGGAGACCCAGTACTTC. Combining the CDR3 with reference TRBV7-2 and TRBJ2-5 gives the whole variable domain GAGVSQSPSNKVTEKGKDVELRCDPISGHTALYWYRQSLGQGLEFLIYFQGNSAPDKSGLPSDRFSAERTGGSVSTLTIQRTQQEDSAVYLCASRLPMETQYFGPGTRLLVL.

V gene TRBV6-6 combines with J gene TRBJ2-1, with 10 bases identical to TRBD2. V lost 2 bases and J lost 4; bases outside the gene matches: 5. There are 16 residues in the CDR3. The germline V gene has CDR1 MNHNY and CDR2 SVGAGI (reference sequence). This chain's CDR3 is CASSYPERGGYNEQFF. In DNA form, the CDR3 reads TGTGCCAGCAGTTACCCGGAGCGGGGGGGATACAATGAGCAGTTCTTC.

This clonotype was seen just once. The V gene is TRBV11-3, the J gene TRBJ2-7, with D uncertain. V dropped 1 base and J dropped 7 bases, with 8 bases sitting between them. The CDR3 has 12 residues. Germline CDR1 and CDR2: SGHNT and YENEEA. CDR3 coding DNA: TGTGCCAGCAGCTTAGTAACCGCTGAGCAGTACTTC. Translated: CASSLVTAEQYF.

The chain uses TRBV20-1 and TRBJ2-1, with 7 bases identical to TRBD1. The CDR3 sequence is 14 residues long. Germline CDR1 DFQATT, CDR2 SNEGSKA (reference sequence). V was pared by 6 bases and J by 4 bases, with 9 bases of the junction left unmatched. The CDR3 bases are TGCAGTGCCGACGACAGGGAAAGGTACAATGAGCAGTTCTTC. Amino acids: CSADDRERYNEQFF.

The rearrangement links TRBV12-3 or TRBV12-4 to TRBJ2-7, with D perhaps TRBD1 (6 bases). The length of the CDR3 is 12 residues. V was clipped by 7 bases and J by 7 bases, with 14 bases between them. This chain's CDR3 is CASTGTTGEQYF. The CDR3 region has the DNA TGTGCCAGCACCGGGACAACCGGGGAGCAGTACTTC.

This clonotype turned up a few times. V and J are TRBV6-5 and TRBJ1-4; no reliable D call. Trimming stripped 2 bases from V and 3 bases from J, with 4 bases between. Germline V gene lookup returns CDR1 MNHEY and CDR2 SVGAGI. CDR3 length equals 13 residues. The CDR3 coding sequence is TGTGCCAGCAGTTACAGCCCTAATGAAAAACTGTTTTTT. Translated: CASSYSPNEKLFF.

V gene TRBV9 combines with J gene TRBJ2-3; a possible D gene is TRBD2 (5 bases). CDR1 and CDR2 from the germline V gene are SGDLS and YYNGEE. This CDR3 contains 17 residues. The V end was cut by 4 bases, the J end by 4 bases, with 22 bases between. The CDR3, as DNA: TGTGCCAGCAGCCCTAGAGGGTCCGGGATTGCTTCAGATACGCAGTATTTT. As protein: CASSPRGSGIASDTQYF.